This TCR beta chain was documented in a study of shared clonotypes between healthy human individuals. Genomic DNA of every subset was divided equally among multiple immunoSEQ plates. Produced via immunoSEQ multiplex PCR; TCRdb's table is partial and in-frame only. The repertoire has over a million clones, 65% to 75% of them found once; the top ten carry 1.5%. This clone was counted a few times. Additional DNA sequences in this sample encode the identical CDR3. The CDR3 sequence is 15 residues long. Trimming cost V 1 base and J 3 bases, with 11 bases left between them. Germline-derived CDR1 and CDR2 are SGHTA and FQGNSA.

Sequenced sample: memory CD4+ T cells sorted from blood. Subset here: CD45RA-negative fraction. The sequence was collected from a young man in good health. The chain carries TRBV7-2 and TRBJ2-3; TRBD1 is a possible D gene (7 bases). The DNA of the CDR3 is TGTGCCAGCAGCTTAGGTCCAGGGGGGACAGATACGCAGTATTTT. It yields the protein CASSLGPGGTDTQYF.